This T cell receptor beta chain appears in the sequencing data of a study of blood T cells in healthy people across ages. Study in general: Template switching picked up about one barcoded beta molecule for each two T cells.

Note on this clonotype: Its antigen is unknown.

The V gene's germline CDR1 is SQVTM and CDR2 ANQGSEA. V was trimmed by 1 base and J by 4 bases, leaving 14 bases between them. This CDR3 is 15 amino acids long. Sample-barcoded 5' priming and a J-beta primer mix drove a second PCR of roughly 6 to 12 cycles. TCRdb independently ran MiXCR on the 5' RACE reads; one entry per CDR3 protein. The table includes 800,000 to 950,000 distinct CDR3 sequences, about 27% detected once. Study results and caveats: Across the age range, TCR beta diversity per million T cells fell in a roughly linear way.

This sample also appeared in a second study, on T cells of mothers and their children.

The sequence was obtained from a woman aged 40-49 years in good health. Sequencing was performed on blood. This chain uses TRBV29-1 with TRBJ2-1; no firm D call. CDR3 amino acids: CSVEGPAEMYNEQFF. CDR3 coding DNA: TGCAGCGTTGAAGGTCCCGCGGAAATGTACAATGAGCAGTTCTTC.